This TCR beta chain was captured in a study of blood T cell repertoires in COVID-19. Study summary: Material from acute and convalescent COVID-19 was sourced from the United States, Italy and Spain. T cells, B-cell-depleted T cells, or PBMCs supplied cDNA or gDNA.

Original processing notes: The assay estimated nucleated cells by amplifying reference gene primers. Produced via immunoSEQ multiplex PCR; TCRdb's table is partial and in-frame only. V and J calls and clone size come straight from that table; D and trimming were deduced from the DNA. This table holds about 250,000 clones, roughly 85% found once. Clinical history as reported by participants underpinned cohort assignment. Specimen: PBMCs or T cells enriched from blood (not recorded which). This clonotype was obtained from a woman aged 45-65 years with acute COVID-19.

Here the CDR3 DNA reads TGTGCCACCAGCAGAGATCTTTTACTAGCGGGGGGCACAGATACGCAGTATTTT. It yields the protein CATSRDLLLAGGTDTQYF. This chain links TRBV15 with TRBJ2-3; TRBD2 agrees at 11 bases. This CDR3 is 18 amino acids long. Germline loops: CDR1 LNHNV, CDR2 YYDKDF (reference sequence). Trimming at V came to 0 bases and at J to 1 base, leaving 6 bases not matched to a gene. Variable domain in full (rest from reference TRBV15 and TRBJ2-3): DAMVIQNPRYQVTQFGKPVTLSCSQTLNHNVMYWYQQKSSQAPKLLFHYYDKDFNNEADTPDNFQSRRPNTSFCFLDIRSPGLGDTAMYLCATSRDLLLAGGTDTQYFGPGTRLTVL.